This T cell receptor beta chain comes out of a study of chemoradiotherapy in HPV16-positive cancers (dated by TCRdb to 2021 to 2024). General notes on the study: Using functional T-cell assays on cells from a couple of HPV16-positive patients, the researchers defined candidate HPV-specific T-cell clones and common TCR motifs. The study asked whether T-cell immunity against the HPV oncoproteins E6 and E7 changes during chemoradiotherapy and whether it affects survival. The candidate HPV-specific TCRs and motifs were subsequently tracked in TCR repertoires obtained from about 79 patients with HPV-related cancers.

Taken from the germline V gene (reference sequence), the CDR1 and CDR2 loops are SEHNR and FQNEAQ. The germline ends are 13 bases apart after V is trimmed by 1 base and J by 12 bases. From its cysteine to its phenylalanine, the CDR3 spans 12 amino acids. The only DNA kept is the CDR3, 36 bases in frame from the first base. To note about this clone: It lacks a known antigen. No qualities accompany the bases; no much larger clone lies one base away.

The paper as a whole reports these results and caveats: Expansion of candidate HPV-specific clones and E7-related TCR motifs was observed in the tumor microenvironment during treatment, whereas no such expansion was observed for non-HPV-specific T cells. The survival association was reported for HPV16-positive patients, and the functional definition of HPV-specific T cells was derived from only two HPV16-positive patients. In HPV16-positive patients, expansion of HPV-responsive T cells during chemoradiotherapy was found to be associated with improved recurrence-free survival.

Because repertoires were sampled repeatedly during chemoradiotherapy, clonal expansion in the tumor microenvironment could be followed. Libraries were made using the immunoSEQ multiplex PCR assay. TCRdb's version of the immuneACCESS table is confined to in-frame rearrangements and falls short of the full clone set. An unresolved V gene accounts for under half of the shortfall where checked; the remainder is of unknown origin. For this sample the table gives over 8,000 clones, of which 86% were detected only once. Under 3% of the sample comes from the top ten. The chain is assembled from TRBV7-9 and TRBJ2-7; the D region possibly corresponds to TRBD2 (5 bases align). The clonotype was recovered from a human donor with HPV-associated anogenital cancer. Sequencing was performed on blood, taken from a patient who underwent chemoradiotherapy. The bases are TGTGCCAGCAGCTTAGTGGTGGGAACTAGGTACTTC. Translated, it gives CASSLVVGTRYF.